These T cell receptor beta chains were read from a single sample in a study of graft-versus-host responses after intestinal transplantation. The antigens these receptors bind are not known. This table comes from immunoSEQ multiplex PCR, and its TCRdb copy is limited to in-frame clones, with some not included. The table shows roughly 50,000 clones, with 80% to 95% occurring only once. Sequencing was performed on unstimulated CD4+ T cells sorted from spleen or lymph node cells, taken before transplant. The receptors come from a human donor who was the organ donor for an intestinal transplant. The CDR3 runs from the conserved cysteine through the conserved F or W. A D gene is named only where the DNA matches it firmly.

v_gene	j_gene	len	d_gene	CDR3aa
TRBV4-3	TRBJ2-4	17	TRBD1	CASSQKDRGLAKNIQYF
TRBV19	TRBJ2-1	14	TRBD2	CASSILAGYNEQFF
TRBV6-4	TRBJ2-2	16	TRBD2	CASSALAGGRTGELFF
TRBV6-1	TRBJ2-7	12	TRBD1	CASSRTGDEQYF
TRBV28	TRBJ1-6	16	TRBD1	CASTSPTGEFGSPLHF
TRBV7-9	TRBJ1-3	14	NA	CASSPPVSGNTIYF
TRBV4-2	TRBJ2-7	15	TRBD2	CASSYGLAGNYEQYF
TRBV4-3	TRBJ2-2	17	TRBD1	CASSQDLRTGDTGELFF
TRBV28	TRBJ2-2	15	NA	CASSFAYRYTGELFF
TRBV5-1	TRBJ2-1	15	TRBD1	CASSFRVDRNNEQFF
TRBV6-6	TRBJ2-7	13	NA	CASRSTGSYEQYF
TRBV18	TRBJ1-5	13	NA	CASSSHRDQPQHF
TRBV27	TRBJ2-7	15	NA	CASSFREGASYEQYF
TRBV7-9	TRBJ2-2	16	NA	CASSLAGAPNTGELFF
TRBV28	TRBJ1-1	15	NA	CASSLLPQGNTEAFF